This passage covers 28 T cell receptor beta chains from one sample sequenced in a study of radiation and T cells in renal cell carcinoma. Time point described: blood 2 weeks post-SBRT. The sample's treatment: 15 Gy SBRT to primary tumor, nephrectomy 4 weeks later. The table came from immunoSEQ multiplex PCR; TCRdb's copy has only in-frame clones and leaves some out. The sample has more than 100,000 clones; 70% to 90% are singletons. This specimen consisted of blood, obtained from a patient whose treatment included radiotherapy and nephrectomy. All receptors come from a woman in her 70s with renal cell carcinoma.

This clone was recorded once. This chain connects TRBV9 to TRBJ2-5; the D is unclear. The CDR3 extends over 13 amino acids. The germline CDR1 and CDR2 sequences are SGDLS and YYNGEE. Trimming shortened V by 0 bases and J by 1 base, and 4 bases separated the two germline ends. In nucleotides, the CDR3 is TGTGCCAGCAGCGTAGCGATCCAAGAGACCCAGTACTTC. It specifies CASSVAIQETQYF.

The chain employs TRBV10-1 and TRBJ1-1; D is uncertain. The germline V and J ends were trimmed by 6 bases and 1 base, with 6 bases remaining between them. The CDR3 totals 12 residues. Germline CDR1 is WNHNN and CDR2 is SYGVQD (reference sequence). Written as DNA, the CDR3 is TGCGCCAGCAGGGATACGAACACTGAAGCTTTCTTT. This encodes CASRDTNTEAFF.

V is TRBV5-4 and J is TRBJ2-5, with D possibly called TRBD1 or TRBD2 (5 bases each). Germline CDR1 and CDR2: SGHNT and YYREEE (reference sequence). The CDR3 is 13 amino acids. Between the trimmed V and J ends, which lost 3 bases and 5 bases, there was a span of 11 bases. DNA for the CDR3: TGTGCCAGCAGCTCCCGGGACCCTGAGACCCAGTACTTC. It specifies CASSSRDPETQYF. The variable domain in full, completed from reference TRBV5-4 and TRBJ2-5, reads ETGVTQSPTHLIKTRGQQVTLRCSSQSGHNTVSWYQQALGQGPQFIFQYYREEENGRGNFPPRFSGLQFPNYSSELNVNALELDDSALYLCASSSRDPETQYFGPGTRLLVL.

V gene TRBV18 combines with J gene TRBJ2-7, with 7 bases lining up with TRBD2. The CDR3 extends over 15 amino acids. Germline trimming cut 6 bases from V and 3 bases from J; bases unmatched to any gene: 11. CDR1 is KGHSH, CDR2 LQKENI, per germline. The CDR3 DNA reads as TGTGCCAGCTCCCCTGGAAAGGGAGGGGACTACGAGCAGTACTTC. Translated: CASSPGKGGDYEQYF.

The chain couples TRBV15 to TRBJ2-1, with D unclear. V was pared by 0 bases and J by 0 bases, with 12 bases between. The CDR3 is made up of 17 amino acids. CDR1 and CDR2 from the germline V gene are LNHNV and YYDKDF (reference sequence). For the CDR3, the DNA is TGTGCCACCAGCAGAGATGGTCGGAGCCGCTCCTACAATGAGCAGTTCTTC. Its protein is CATSRDGRSRSYNEQFF.

This chain links TRBV30 with TRBJ1-6; D gene unclear. Germline V CDR1 and CDR2: GTSNPN, SVGIG (reference sequence). Between the trimmed V and J ends, which lost 5 bases and 7 bases, there was a span of 15 bases. This CDR3 is 14 amino acids long. The CDR3 DNA follows: TGTGCCTGGCTACCCAGAACCTCGAATTCACCCCTCCACTTT. This encodes CAWLPRTSNSPLHF.

The sample holds one count of this clone. The V and J genes are TRBV11-2 and TRBJ1-5; 8 positions match TRBD1. V gave up 5 bases and J gave up 1 base; unmatched junction bases: 4. CDR1 is SGHAT, CDR2 FQNNGV, per germline. This CDR3 spans 15 amino acids. The CDR3 sequence: CASSQQGGSNQPQHF. The CDR3 coding sequence is TGTGCCAGCAGCCAACAGGGGGGCAGCAATCAGCCCCAGCATTTT.

The chain combines TRBV10-3 with TRBJ2-5; D tentatively fits TRBD1 or TRBD2 (6 bases each). This CDR3 region has 13 residues. The V gene's germline CDR1 is ENHRY and CDR2 SYGVKD. V lost 6 bases to trimming and J lost 5 bases, with 13 bases between them. The CDR3 nucleotides are TGTGCCATCAGCCTTGGGGGGCCGGAGACCCAGTACTTC. Residues: CAISLGGPETQYF.

The genes are TRBV11-2 and TRBJ2-7; TRBD1 might be the D (6 bases). Per germline, CDR1 SGHAT and CDR2 FQNNGV. The CDR3 spans 15 residues. V was pared by 0 bases and J by 3 bases, with 12 bases between. The CDR3 DNA sequence: TGTGCCAGCAGCTTAGAGGGGGCCTTGTACTACGAGCAGTACTTC. Protein sequence: CASSLEGALYYEQYF.

The chain links TRBV19 to TRBJ1-2; the D gene is possibly TRBD1 (6 bases). Trimming stripped 6 bases from V and 8 bases from J, with 16 bases between. This CDR3 contains 13 residues. Per the germline V gene, CDR1 is LNHDA and CDR2 is SQIVND (reference sequence). The CDR3 DNA sequence: TGTGCCAGTAGCACACAGGGCTCCGGCGGCTACACCTTC. This encodes CASSTQGSGGYTF.

The chain uses TRBV19 and TRBJ1-2; the match to TRBD1 covers 7 bases. CDR3 size: 14 residues. V shed 6 bases, J shed 2 bases, and the junction held 6 bases outside the gene matches. Germline CDR1 is LNHDA and CDR2 is SQIVND (reference sequence). The CDR3 sequence: CASRTQGRNYGYTF. The DNA of the CDR3 is TGTGCCAGTAGAACACAGGGGAGGAACTATGGCTACACCTTC.

Sample share makes this clone medium-sized. The chain has TRBV2 and TRBJ1-1; tentative D call: TRBD1 (5 bases). V lost 4 bases and J lost 7, with 19 bases in between. CDR1 and CDR2 from the germline V gene are SNHLY and FYNNEI. The CDR3 length is 15 residues. In DNA, the CDR3 is TGTGCCAGCAGTGCCGGGACGGTCAGTCCGGGTGAAGCTTTCTTT. It yields the protein CASSAGTVSPGEAFF.

This rearrangement joins TRBV2 to TRBJ2-1, with 11 bases aligning to TRBD2. Trimming took 6 bases from V and 2 from J; bases not matched to a gene: 3. This CDR3 spans 15 amino acids. Germline CDR1 is SNHLY and CDR2 is FYNNEI. CDR3 DNA: TGTGCCAGCAGAAATAGCGGGGGGGCCTACAATGAGCAGTTCTTC. It yields the protein CASRNSGGAYNEQFF. The full variable domain, rest sourced from reference TRBV2 and TRBJ2-1, is EPEVTQTPSHQVTQMGQEVILRCVPISNHLYFYWYRQILGQKVEFLVSFYNNEISEKSEIFDDQFSVERPDGSNFTLKIRSTKLEDSAMYFCASRNSGGAYNEQFFGPGTRLTVL.

This clone is a singleton in its sample. This chain joins TRBV9 and TRBJ1-1; 9 bases match TRBD1. Germline CDR1 is SGDLS and CDR2 is YYNGEE. This CDR3 has 17 amino acids. V was clipped by 2 bases and J by 0 bases; unmatched bases: 8. CDR3 loop: CASSVGQGLWVNTEAFF. For the CDR3, the DNA is TGTGCCAGCAGCGTTGGACAGGGGCTATGGGTGAACACTGAAGCTTTCTTT.

This clone came up a few times. CDR3 DNA: TGTGCCAGCAGCTTGTCGGCTAGCGACGAGACCCAGTACTTC. Translated, it gives CASSLSASDETQYF. This sequence joins TRBV5-4 and TRBJ2-5; possibly TRBD2 for D (6 bases). The CDR3 covers 14 residues. CDR1 and CDR2 (germline): SGHNT, YYREEE (reference sequence). Trimming shortened V by 1 base and J by 5 bases, and 12 bases separated the two germline ends.

V and J are TRBV5-1 and TRBJ2-1, with D tentatively TRBD2 (5 bases). CDR3 length equals 12 residues. The V end was cut by 4 bases, the J end by 9 bases, with 11 bases between. Germline V gene sequence: CDR1 SGHRS, CDR2 YFSETQ. CDR3 in amino acids: CASSLAGGEQFF. The CDR3 bases are TGCGCCAGCAGCCTCGCAGGAGGTGAGCAGTTCTTC. The full variable domain, with the rest looked up from reference TRBV5-1 and TRBJ2-1, is KAGVTQTPRYLIKTRGQQVTLSCSPISGHRSVSWYQQTPGQGLQFLFEYFSETQRNKGNFPGRFSGRQFSNSRSEMNVSTLELGDSALYLCASSLAGGEQFFGPGTRLTVL.

This sequence joins TRBV27 and TRBJ2-1; D might be TRBD2 (6 bases). With 1 base removed from V and 5 bases from J, the gap between germline ends came to 15 bases. In germline, CDR1 is MNHEY, CDR2 SMNVEV (reference sequence). This CDR3 region has 16 residues. CDR3 DNA sequence: TGTGCCAGCAGTTTATTGACTAGGCATGAAAACAATGAGCAGTTCTTC. It translates to CASSLLTRHENNEQFF.

The chain couples TRBV29-1 to TRBJ1-1; D uncertain. CDR3 size: 11 residues. In germline, CDR1 is SQVTM, CDR2 ANQGSEA. V lost 4 bases, J lost 3 bases, and 6 bases lay in between. The CDR3 DNA is TGCAGCGTTGGGCGGTACACTGAAGCTTTCTTT. It yields the protein CSVGRYTEAFF.

J is TRBJ2-3 and V is TRBV11-2; 10 bases agree with TRBD2. Losses at the gene ends were 5 bases for V and 2 bases for J; bases not matched to a gene: 7. The CDR3 length is 16 residues. Germline V gene sequence: CDR1 SGHAT, CDR2 FQNNGV. CDR3 in DNA: TGTGCCAGCAGCCTTAGCGGGGGGCTCTTCACAGATACGCAGTATTTT. Translating gives CASSLSGGLFTDTQYF.

This clone was seen only once. The rearrangement links TRBV27 to TRBJ2-4; D possibly corresponds to TRBD1 (6 bases). Trimming left V 2 bases short and J 6 bases short, with 11 bases between. Germline lookup yields CDR1 MNHEY and CDR2 SMNVEV (reference sequence). This CDR3 spans 14 amino acids. CDR3 nucleotides: TGTGCCAGCAGTTTAACAGGGTGGCGAAACATTCAGTACTTC. Translated: CASSLTGWRNIQYF.

The genes are TRBV4-1 and TRBJ2-7; the D gene is possibly TRBD1 (5 bases). The V end lost 2 bases, the J end lost 2 bases, and 19 bases lay between the germline ends. CDR1 and CDR2 from the germline V gene are MGHRA and YSYEKL. This CDR3 spans 17 amino acids. As DNA, the CDR3 is TGCGCCAGCAGCCAATGGGTTGGGCAGGGTCTTCCCTACGAGCAGTACTTC. Residues: CASSQWVGQGLPYEQYF.

The genes are TRBV4-1 and TRBJ2-3; TRBD2 matches at 12 bases. The germline CDR1 and CDR2 sequences are MGHRA and YSYEKL. Trimming took 1 base from V and 6 from J; bases not matched to a gene: 5. The CDR3 extends over 16 amino acids. The CDR3 reads CASSQGGLAGLDTQYF. DNA of the CDR3: TGCGCCAGCAGCCAAGGCGGACTAGCGGGGCTGGATACGCAGTATTTT.

The rearrangement uses TRBV25-1 and TRBJ1-1; TRBD1 aligns across 8 bases. Germline V gives CDR1 MGHDK, CDR2 SYGVNS. V lost 2 bases and J lost 6; bases outside the gene matches: 5. The length of the CDR3 is 14 residues. In nucleotides, the CDR3 is TGTGCCAGCAGTGAACTTTTACAGGGGGCTGAAGCTTTCTTT. This translates into CASSELLQGAEAFF.

The CDR3 spells CASSEGGGREKLFF. The DNA of the CDR3 is TGTGCCAGCAGTGAAGGGGGGGGAAGAGAAAAACTGTTTTTT. The chain is built from TRBV6-1 and TRBJ1-4; D possibly corresponds to TRBD1 (5 bases). From germline, CDR1 is MNHNS and CDR2 SASEGT. Trimming removed 1 base from V and 8 bases from J, with 11 bases in between. CDR3 length equals 14 residues.

In DNA form, the CDR3 reads TGTGCCAGTATGGTGGCTAGCGGGGGGGATACGCAGTATTTT. Translating it yields CASMVASGGDTQYF. The rearrangement links TRBV19 to TRBJ2-3; 11 nucleotides match TRBD2. CDR1 is LNHDA, CDR2 SQIVND, per germline (reference sequence). This CDR3 comprises 14 residues. Trimming cost V 7 bases and J 6 bases; bases outside gene matches: 6.

The chain uses TRBV2 and TRBJ2-3; D gene unclear. The length of the CDR3 is 14 residues. Germline lookup yields CDR1 SNHLY and CDR2 FYNNEI. The V end was cut by 2 bases, the J end by 1 base, with 7 bases between. CDR3 coding DNA: TGTGCCAGCAGTGAATTTGTAGGCACAGATACGCAGTATTTT. The encoded protein is CASSEFVGTDTQYF.

The chain links TRBV19 to TRBJ1-5, with D perhaps matching TRBD1 (5 bases). This CDR3 spans 15 amino acids. Between the trimmed V and J ends, which lost 6 bases and 3 bases, there was a span of 15 bases. Germline V gene data show CDR1 as LNHDA and CDR2 as SQIVND (reference sequence). CDR3 in DNA: TGTGCCAGTAGACCGGGACTGCCCCCCAATCAGCCCCAGCATTTT. Translation gives CASRPGLPPNQPQHF.

The rearrangement uses TRBV28 and TRBJ1-5; D is unresolved. The V gene lost 2 bases and the J gene lost 6 bases, with 8 bases spanning the gap. This CDR3 has 13 residues. Germline CDR1 is MDHEN and CDR2 is SYDVKM. CDR3 coding DNA: TGTGCCAGCAGTTTACAGGTTATTCAGCCCCAGCATTTT. Protein sequence: CASSLQVIQPQHF. Full variable domain (remainder filled in from reference TRBV28 and TRBJ1-5): DVKVTQSSRYLVKRTGEKVFLECVQDMDHENMFWYRQDPGLGLRLIYFSYDVKMKEKGDIPEGYSVSREKKERFSLILESASTNQTSMYLCASSLQVIQPQHFGDGTRLSIL.